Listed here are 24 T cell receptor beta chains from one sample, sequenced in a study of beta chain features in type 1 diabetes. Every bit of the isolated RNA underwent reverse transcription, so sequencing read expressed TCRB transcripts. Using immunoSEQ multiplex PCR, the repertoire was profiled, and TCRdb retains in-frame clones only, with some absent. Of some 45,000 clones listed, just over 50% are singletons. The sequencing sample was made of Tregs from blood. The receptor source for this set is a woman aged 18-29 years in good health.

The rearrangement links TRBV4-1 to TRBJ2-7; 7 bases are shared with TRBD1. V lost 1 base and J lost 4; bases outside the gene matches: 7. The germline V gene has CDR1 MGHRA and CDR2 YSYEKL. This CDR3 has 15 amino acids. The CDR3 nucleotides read TGCGCCAGCAGCCAAGTTACAGGGGCTCGGTACGAGCAGTACTTC. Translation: CASSQVTGARYEQYF.

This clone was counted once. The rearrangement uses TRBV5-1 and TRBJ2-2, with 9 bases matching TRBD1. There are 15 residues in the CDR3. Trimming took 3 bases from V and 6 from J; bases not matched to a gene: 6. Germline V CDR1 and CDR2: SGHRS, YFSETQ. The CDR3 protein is CASSWGQGTAGELFF. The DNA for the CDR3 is TGCGCCAGCAGCTGGGGACAGGGAACGGCCGGGGAGCTGTTTTTT.

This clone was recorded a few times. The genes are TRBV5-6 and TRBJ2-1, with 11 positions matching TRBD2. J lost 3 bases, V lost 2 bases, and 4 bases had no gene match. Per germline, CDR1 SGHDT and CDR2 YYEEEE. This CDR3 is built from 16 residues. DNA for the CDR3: TGTGCCAGCAGCTTACTAGCGGGAGCAAACTACAATGAGCAGTTCTTC. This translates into CASSLLAGANYNEQFF.

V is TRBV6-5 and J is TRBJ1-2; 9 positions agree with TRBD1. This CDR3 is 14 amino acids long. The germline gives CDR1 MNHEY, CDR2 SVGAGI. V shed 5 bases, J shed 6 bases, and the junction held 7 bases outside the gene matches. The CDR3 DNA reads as TGTGCCAGCAGTCCTGGACAGGGGAGACATGGCTACACCTTC. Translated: CASSPGQGRHGYTF.

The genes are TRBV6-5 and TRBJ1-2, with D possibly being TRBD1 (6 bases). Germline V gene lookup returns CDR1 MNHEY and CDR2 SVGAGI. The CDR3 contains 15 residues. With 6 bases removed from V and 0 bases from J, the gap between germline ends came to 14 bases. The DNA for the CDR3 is TGTGCCAGCAGACCAAACAGGGTGACTAACTATGGCTACACCTTC. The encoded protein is CASRPNRVTNYGYTF.

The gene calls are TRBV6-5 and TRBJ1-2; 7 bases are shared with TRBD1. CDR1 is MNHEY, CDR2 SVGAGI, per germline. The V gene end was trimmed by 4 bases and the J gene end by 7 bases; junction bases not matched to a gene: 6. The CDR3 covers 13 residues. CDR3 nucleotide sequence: TGTGCCAGCAGTTCAGGGGGTTTTGGTGGCTACACCTTC. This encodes CASSSGGFGGYTF.

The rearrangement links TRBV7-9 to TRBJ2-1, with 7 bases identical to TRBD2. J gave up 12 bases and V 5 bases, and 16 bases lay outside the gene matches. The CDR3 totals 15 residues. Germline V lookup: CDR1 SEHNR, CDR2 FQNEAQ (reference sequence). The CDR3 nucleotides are TGTGCCAGCAGCCAGACTAGCCAACCCTTCCGGGGGCAGTTCTTC. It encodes CASSQTSQPFRGQFF.

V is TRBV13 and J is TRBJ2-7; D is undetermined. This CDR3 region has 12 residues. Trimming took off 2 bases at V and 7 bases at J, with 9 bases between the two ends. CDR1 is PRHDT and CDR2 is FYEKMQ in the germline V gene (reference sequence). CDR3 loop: CASSLQKWEQYF. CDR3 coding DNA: TGTGCCAGCAGCTTACAGAAGTGGGAGCAGTACTTC.

The CDR3 loop is CASSSRPGTGGASYEQYF. The CDR3 coding sequence is TGTGCCAGCTCATCACGGCCGGGGACAGGGGGCGCCTCCTACGAGCAGTACTTC. The J gene is TRBJ2-7, the V gene TRBV18; TRBD1 agrees at 12 bases. Germline V gene data show CDR1 as KGHSH and CDR2 as LQKENI. Trimming at V came to 5 bases and at J to 0 bases, leaving 11 bases not matched to a gene. The CDR3 is made up of 18 amino acids. The full variable domain, its missing parts supplied by reference TRBV18 and TRBJ2-7, is NAGVMQNPRHLVRRRGQEARLRCSPMKGHSHVYWYRQLPEEGLKFMVYLQKENIIDESGMPKERFSAEFPKEGPSILRIQQVVRGDSAAYFCASSSRPGTGGASYEQYFGPGTRLTVT.

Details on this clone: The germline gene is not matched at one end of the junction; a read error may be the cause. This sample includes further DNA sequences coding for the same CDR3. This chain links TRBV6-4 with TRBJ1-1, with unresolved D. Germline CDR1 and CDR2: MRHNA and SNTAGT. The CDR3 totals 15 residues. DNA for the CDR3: TGCGCCAGCAGTCCCTACAGCGGGGTGAACACTGAAGCTTTCTTT. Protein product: CASSPYSGVNTEAFF.

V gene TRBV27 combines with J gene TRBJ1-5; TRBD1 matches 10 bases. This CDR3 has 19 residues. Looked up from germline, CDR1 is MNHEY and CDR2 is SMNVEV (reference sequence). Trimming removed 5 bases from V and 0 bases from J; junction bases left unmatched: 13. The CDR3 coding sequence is TGTGCCAGCAGTCGCGACCGGGGACAGGGGCTTTATAGCAATCAGCCCCAGCATTTT. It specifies CASSRDRGQGLYSNQPQHF.

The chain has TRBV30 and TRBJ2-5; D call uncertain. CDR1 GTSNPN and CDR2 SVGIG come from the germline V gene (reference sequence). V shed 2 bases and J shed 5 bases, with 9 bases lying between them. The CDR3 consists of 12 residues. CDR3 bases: TGTGCCTGGAGTATAGTTTTCGAGACCCAGTACTTC. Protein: CAWSIVFETQYF. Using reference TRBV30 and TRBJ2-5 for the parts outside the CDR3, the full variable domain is SQTIHQWPATLVQPVGSPLSLECTVEGTSNPNLYWYRQAAGRGLQLLFYSVGIGQISSEVPQNLSASRPQDRQFILSSKKLLLSDSGFYLCAWSIVFETQYFGPGTRLLVL.

CDR3 in amino acids: CASSLYEGARKSGYTF. In DNA, the CDR3 is TGTGCCAGCAGTTTATATGAGGGGGCTCGGAAAAGTGGCTACACCTTC. The V gene is TRBV28, the J gene TRBJ1-2; 7 nucleotides line up with TRBD1. Germline V gene sequence: CDR1 MDHEN, CDR2 SYDVKM. The ends lost 1 base at V and 7 bases at J; junction bases unmatched: 12. This CDR3 contains 16 residues.

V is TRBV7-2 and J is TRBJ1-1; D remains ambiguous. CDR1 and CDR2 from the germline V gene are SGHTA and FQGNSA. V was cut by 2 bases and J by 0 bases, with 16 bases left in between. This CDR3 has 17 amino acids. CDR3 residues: CASSLQAGLLLNTEAFF. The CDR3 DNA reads TGTGCCAGCAGCTTACAGGCAGGTCTTCTCCTGAACACTGAAGCTTTCTTT.

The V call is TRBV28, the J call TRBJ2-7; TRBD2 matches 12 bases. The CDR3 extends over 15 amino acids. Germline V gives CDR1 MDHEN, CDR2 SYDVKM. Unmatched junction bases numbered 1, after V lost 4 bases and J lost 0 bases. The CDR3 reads CASSSSGRASYEQYF. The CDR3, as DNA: TGTGCCAGCAGTTCTAGCGGGAGGGCCTCCTACGAGCAGTACTTC.

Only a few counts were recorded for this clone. The DNA for the CDR3 is TGTGCCAGTAGTATCGACAGGATCCCTGGGGCCAACGTCCTGACTTTC. Its translation is CASSIDRIPGANVLTF. This sequence joins TRBV19 and TRBJ2-6; TRBD1 is a possible D gene (6 bases). With 3 bases removed from V and 2 bases from J, the gap between germline ends came to 11 bases. There are 16 residues in the CDR3. Germline V CDR1 and CDR2: LNHDA, SQIVND (reference sequence).

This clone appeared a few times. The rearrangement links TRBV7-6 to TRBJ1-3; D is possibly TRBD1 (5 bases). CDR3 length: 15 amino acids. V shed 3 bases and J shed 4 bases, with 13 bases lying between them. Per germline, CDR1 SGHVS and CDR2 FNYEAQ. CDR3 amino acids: CASSFNTGAGNTIYF. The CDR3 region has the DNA TGTGCCAGCAGCTTTAACACAGGAGCAGGAAACACCATATATTTT.

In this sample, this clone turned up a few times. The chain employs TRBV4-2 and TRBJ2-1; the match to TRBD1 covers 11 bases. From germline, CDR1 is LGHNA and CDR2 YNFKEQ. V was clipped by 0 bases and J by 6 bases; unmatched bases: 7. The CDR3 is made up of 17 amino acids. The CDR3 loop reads CASSQDHGTGGGNEQFF. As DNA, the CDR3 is TGTGCCAGCAGCCAAGATCACGGGACAGGGGGGGGCAATGAGCAGTTCTTC.

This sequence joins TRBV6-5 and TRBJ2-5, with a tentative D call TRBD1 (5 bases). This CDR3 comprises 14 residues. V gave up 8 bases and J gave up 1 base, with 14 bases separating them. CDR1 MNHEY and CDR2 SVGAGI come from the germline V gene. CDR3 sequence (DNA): TGTGCCAGCGTTGAACAGGCTGGCCAAGAGACCCAGTACTTC. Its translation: CASVEQAGQETQYF.

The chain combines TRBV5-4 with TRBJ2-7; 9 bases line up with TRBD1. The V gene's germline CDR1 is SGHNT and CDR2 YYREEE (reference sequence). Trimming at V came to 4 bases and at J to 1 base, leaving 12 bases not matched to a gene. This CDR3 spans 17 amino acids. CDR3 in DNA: TGTGCCAGCAGCCCCTACCGGGCTGGACAGGGGTCCTACGAGCAGTACTTC. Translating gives CASSPYRAGQGSYEQYF.

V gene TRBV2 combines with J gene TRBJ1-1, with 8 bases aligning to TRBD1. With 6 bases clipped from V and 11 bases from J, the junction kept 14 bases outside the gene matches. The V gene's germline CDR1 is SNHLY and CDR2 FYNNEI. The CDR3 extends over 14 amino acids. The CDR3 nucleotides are TGTGCCAGCAGGGGGGACAGGAATCTACGGGTGGCTTTCTTT. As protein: CASRGDRNLRVAFF.

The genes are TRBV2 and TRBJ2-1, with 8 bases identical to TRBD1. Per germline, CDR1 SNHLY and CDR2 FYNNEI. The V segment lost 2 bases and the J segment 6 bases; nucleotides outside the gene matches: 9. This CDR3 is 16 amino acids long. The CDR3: CASSERTGNLLNEQFF. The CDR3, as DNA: TGTGCCAGCAGTGAAAGGACAGGGAATTTACTCAATGAGCAGTTCTTC.

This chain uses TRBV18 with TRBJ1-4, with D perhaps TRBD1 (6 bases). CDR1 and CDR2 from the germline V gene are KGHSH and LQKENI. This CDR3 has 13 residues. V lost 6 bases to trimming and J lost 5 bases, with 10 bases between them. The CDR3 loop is CASSLDSNEKLFF. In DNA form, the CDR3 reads TGTGCCAGCTCCCTGGACAGCAATGAAAAACTGTTTTTT.

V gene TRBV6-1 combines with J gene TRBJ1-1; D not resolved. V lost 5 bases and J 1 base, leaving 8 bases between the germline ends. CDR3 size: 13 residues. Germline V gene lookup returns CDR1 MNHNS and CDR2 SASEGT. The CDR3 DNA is TGTGCCAGCAGTCCTCCCTGGAACACTGAAGCTTTCTTT. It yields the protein CASSPPWNTEAFF.